Shown below are 14 T cell receptor beta chains from a single sample sequenced in a study of early T cells in non-severe SARS-CoV-2 infection. TCRdb processed the 5' RACE reads anew with MiXCR; each CDR3 protein has one entry. The sample yields approximately 77,000 distinct CDR3 sequences, over 4% seen once. The sequencing used whole blood, collected at baseline. These TCRs come from an adult who was a healthcare worker with PCR-confirmed SARS-CoV-2 infection or an uninfected control (not recorded which).

This clonotype was observed at least ten times. This chain links TRBV29-1 with TRBJ1-1, with 9 bases fitting TRBD1. V gave up 4 bases and J gave up 10 bases; unmatched junction bases: 7. Germline assignment: CDR1 SQVTM and CDR2 ANQGSEA. This CDR3 is built from 12 residues. Here the CDR3 DNA reads TGCAGCGTTGGAGACAGGGGGGTCGGAGCTTTCTTT. This gives the protein CSVGDRGVGAFF. The entire variable domain, with the rest obtained from reference TRBV29-1 and TRBJ1-1, is as follows: SAVISQKPSRDICQRGTSLTIQCQVDSQVTMMFWYRQQPGQSLTLIATANQGSEATYESGFVIDKFPISRPNLTFSTLTVSNMSPEDSSIYLCSVGDRGVGAFFGQGTRLTVV.

This clonotype showed up just a few times. V gene TRBV9 combines with J gene TRBJ1-3, with D maybe TRBD1 (5 bases). Trimming removed 4 bases at V and 5 bases at J, with 16 bases between. Germline V gives CDR1 SGDLS, CDR2 YYNGEE. CDR3 length: 15 residues. CDR3 sequence reads: CASSRQGDGRNTIYF. Written as DNA, the CDR3 is TGTGCCAGCAGCCGTCAAGGGGACGGCAGAAACACCATATATTTT.

This chain connects TRBV27 to TRBJ2-2; D possibly matches TRBD1 or TRBD2 (5 bases each). V lost 3 bases to trimming and J lost 10 bases, with 15 bases between them. There are 14 residues in the CDR3. The germline gives CDR1 MNHEY, CDR2 SMNVEV (reference sequence). CDR3 nucleotide sequence: TGTGCCAGCAGTTTGAGGGGTAGGGCCGAGGAGCTGTTTTTT. As protein: CASSLRGRAEELFF.

This clonotype was found a few times. The rearrangement uses TRBV12-3 or TRBV12-4 and TRBJ2-1; 12 bases align to TRBD2. V trimming: 4 bases; J trimming: 9 bases; junction bases outside the gene matches: 7. This CDR3 is built from 15 residues. DNA for the CDR3: TGTGCCAGCAGTTGGGGGCTAGCGGGAGGGGCTGAGCAGTTCTTC. It yields the protein CASSWGLAGGAEQFF.

V and J are TRBV9 and TRBJ1-1, with TRBD1 matching 9 bases. The CDR3 spans 15 residues. V lost 4 bases to trimming and J lost 1 base; unmatched junction nucleotides: 5. Germline lookup yields CDR1 SGDLS and CDR2 YYNGEE. The CDR3 region is CASSLGTGKNTEAFF. The CDR3, as DNA: TGTGCCAGCAGCCTAGGGACAGGGAAGAACACTGAAGCTTTCTTT.

The gene calls are TRBV21-1 and TRBJ1-5. TRBV21-1 is deemed a pseudogene. CDR3 length: 15 amino acids. The CDR3: CASSKERPGDQPQHF. The CDR3 region has the DNA TGTGCCAGCAGCAAAGAAAGGCCAGGCGATCAGCCCCAGCATTTT.

This clonotype was observed at least ten times. The rearrangement links TRBV29-1 to TRBJ2-3, with D uncertain. V lost 4 bases and J lost 7, with 6 bases in between. This CDR3 is built from 10 residues. Per germline, CDR1 SQVTM and CDR2 ANQGSEA. CDR3 region: CSVVENTQYF. In nucleotides, the CDR3 is TGCAGCGTTGTCGAGAATACGCAGTATTTT.

This clonotype appeared many times. V is TRBV12-3 or TRBV12-4 and J is TRBJ2-7, with D unresolved. The CDR3 contains 14 residues. Trimming pared 4 bases from V and 3 bases from J, leaving 13 bases between. In DNA form, the CDR3 reads TGTGCCAGCAGTTCAGGTGGAGCGAACTACGAGCAGTACTTC. It codes for CASSSGGANYEQYF.

This clonotype has just a few counts. The chain has TRBV4-1 and TRBJ2-5, with 9 nucleotides matching TRBD1. The length of the CDR3 is 14 residues. The ends lost 1 base at V and 4 bases at J; junction bases unmatched: 1. Germline assignment: CDR1 MGHRA and CDR2 YSYEKL. CDR3 nucleotides: TGCGCCAGCAGCCAAGGGACAGGGGTAGAGACCCAGTACTTC. Translating gives CASSQGTGVETQYF.

This clonotype was observed a handful of times. The chain combines TRBV12-3 or TRBV12-4 with TRBJ2-7; D call uncertain. V was shortened by 6 bases and J by 2 bases, with 14 bases between the two germline ends. The CDR3 consists of 14 residues. For the CDR3, the DNA is TGTGCCAGCAGCCCCGGACGGACCACCTACGAGCAGTACTTC. Its protein is CASSPGRTTYEQYF.

V gene TRBV4-1 combines with J gene TRBJ2-7; D ambiguous. This CDR3 region has 14 residues. V lost 1 base, J lost 1 base, and 8 bases lay in between. Germline V gene data show CDR1 as MGHRA and CDR2 as YSYEKL. CDR3 DNA: TGCGCCAGCAGCCAAGTCGGAGATTCCTACGAGCAGTACTTC. Residues: CASSQVGDSYEQYF.

This clonotype was seen a few times. V is TRBV6-6 and J is TRBJ2-4; D not resolved. V was cut by 5 bases and J by 0 bases, with 23 bases left in between. CDR1 MNHNY and CDR2 SVGAGI come from the germline V gene (reference sequence). This CDR3 comprises 19 residues. The CDR3 sequence is CASSEPSGRKGVAKNIQYF. CDR3 in DNA: TGTGCCAGCAGTGAGCCGTCCGGACGGAAAGGTGTAGCCAAAAACATTCAGTACTTC.

Ten or more counts support this clonotype. The rearrangement joins TRBV20-1 to TRBJ2-3; 7 nucleotides line up with TRBD2. Germline values: CDR1 DFQATT, CDR2 SNEGSKA (reference sequence). The CDR3 sequence is 15 residues long. V trimming: 4 bases; J trimming: 4 bases; junction bases outside the gene matches: 11. CDR3: CSANTLAVRPDTQYF. As DNA, the CDR3 is TGCAGTGCTAATACCCTAGCGGTGCGACCAGATACGCAGTATTTT.

This clonotype was observed at least ten times. The rearrangement joins TRBV7-9 to TRBJ1-1; 7 positions match TRBD1. J lost 2 bases, V lost 6 bases, and 6 bases had no gene match. Germline V gene lookup returns CDR1 SEHNR and CDR2 FQNEAQ (reference sequence). The CDR3 spans 14 residues. CDR3 sequence: CASSPRTGNTEAFF. The DNA of the CDR3 is TGTGCCAGCAGTCCACGGACAGGTAACACTGAAGCTTTCTTT.